This TCR beta chain was found in a study of prognosis after radiotherapy for stage I lung cancer. Overall study: Of the enrolled patients, fourteen had newly diagnosed primary stage I lung tumors, while four or five had oligometastatic NSCLC following surgical resection of the primary tumor. All of the patients with non-small cell lung cancer, including about 7 who had refused surgery, were considered to be medically inoperable. SBRT radiotherapy used 3 to 5 fractions and a biologically effective dose of at least 100 Gy.

This clonotype was counted a few times. This may arise from a read error, as a much more abundant clone is one base away. All patients, having had no prior chemotherapy, radiotherapy or other malignancies, were node-negative on CT and PET/CT. Germline CDR1 and CDR2: DFQATT and SNEGSKA (reference sequence). The CDR3 extends over 13 amino acids. Amplification of the TCR beta CDR3 (from genomic DNA) was done by two-round multiplex PCR. During first-round PCR, primers specific to each TRBV and TRBJ gene were used. MiXCR was run by TCRdb on the multiplex PCR reads, yielding one entry per CDR3 protein. The profile shows roughly 30,000 distinct CDR3 sequences, around 34% of them singletons.

V usage is TRBV20-1 and J usage is TRBJ2-5, with 10 nucleotides matching TRBD2. Here the sequenced sample was PBMCs, taken before or after stereotactic body radiation therapy (not recorded which). This receptor was identified in a donor aged 50 or older with non-small cell lung cancer. CDR3 protein: CSAQGLAEETQCF. Written as DNA, the CDR3 is TGCAGTGCCCAAGGACTAGCGGAAGAGACCCAGTGCTTC.